The 19 T cell receptor beta chains below come from one sample, sequenced in a study of T cell repertoires and HLA-DP antigens. Some clones are missing from TCRdb's copy, which holds only in-frame ones; the method was immunoSEQ multiplex PCR. The sample has about 73,000 clones, just under 80% seen once. These receptors' targets are unknown. Sequencing input: CD4+ T cells from PBMCs. All receptors come from a man aged 55-75 years in good health and CMV-seronegative.

This chain connects TRBV9 to TRBJ2-3, with D perhaps matching TRBD2 (6 bases). The CDR3 length is 15 residues. Germline V gene sequence: CDR1 SGDLS, CDR2 YYNGEE. V gave up 0 bases and J gave up 0 bases, with 8 bases separating them. CDR3 sequence (DNA): TGTGCCAGCAGCGTAGCGGGGGTTAGCACAGATACGCAGTATTTT. It translates to CASSVAGVSTDTQYF.

The gene calls are TRBV4-3 and TRBJ2-1; 7 bases are a match to TRBD1. The CDR3 has 14 amino acids. From germline, CDR1 is LGHNA and CDR2 YSLEER. The J segment lost 5 bases and the V segment lost 6 bases, leaving 7 bases of the junction unmatched. CDR3 residues: CASSPRGWDNEQFF. The CDR3, as DNA: TGCGCCAGCAGTCCCAGGGGGTGGGACAATGAGCAGTTCTTC.

The chain carries TRBV2 and TRBJ2-3, with TRBD2 matching over 10 bases. The CDR3 has 15 amino acids. V shed 6 bases, J shed 2 bases, and the junction held 5 bases outside the gene matches. CDR1 and CDR2 from the germline V gene are SNHLY and FYNNEI. Here the CDR3 reads CASRETSGITDTQYF. CDR3 sequence (DNA): TGTGCCAGCAGGGAAACTAGCGGGATCACAGATACGCAGTATTTT.

CDR3 coding DNA: TGTGCCAGTAGCCCCGGATCCGTGGCCGGGGAGCTGTTTTTT. It codes for CASSPGSVAGELFF. The chain joins TRBV19 to TRBJ2-2; the D is unclear. Deletions cut 6 bases from V and 6 bases from J, with 14 bases between. Germline V lookup: CDR1 LNHDA, CDR2 SQIVND (reference sequence). This CDR3 comprises 14 residues.

This clone was counted once. This chain connects TRBV5-1 to TRBJ1-2; 7 nucleotides line up with TRBD1. V was clipped by 4 bases and J by 6 bases; unmatched bases: 6. The CDR3 loop spans 13 amino acids. Germline V gene data show CDR1 as SGHRS and CDR2 as YFSETQ. The CDR3 nucleotides read TGCGCCAGCAGCCTATCGACAGGGAATGGCTACACCTTC. Residues: CASSLSTGNGYTF.

The rearrangement links TRBV28 to TRBJ1-5; tentatively, D is TRBD1 (6 bases). The CDR3 consists of 14 residues. The germline V gene has CDR1 MDHEN and CDR2 SYDVKM. V was shortened by 5 bases and J by 7 bases, with 15 bases between the two germline ends. This CDR3 is CASSAPQGGQPQHF. CDR3 sequence (DNA): TGTGCCAGCAGTGCGCCACAAGGGGGACAGCCCCAGCATTTT.

The chain is built from TRBV5-4 and TRBJ2-7, with 8 bases matching TRBD2. This CDR3 contains 13 residues. V dropped 0 bases and J dropped 6; count of bases not matched to a gene: 2. In germline, CDR1 is SGHNT, CDR2 YYREEE (reference sequence). The CDR3 bases are TGTGCCAGCAGCTTGGCCGCGGGGGGCGAGCAGTACTTC. This sequence encodes CASSLAAGGEQYF. Full variable domain (remainder filled in from reference TRBV5-4 and TRBJ2-7): ETGVTQSPTHLIKTRGQQVTLRCSSQSGHNTVSWYQQALGQGPQFIFQYYREEENGRGNFPPRFSGLQFPNYSSELNVNALELDDSALYLCASSLAAGGEQYFGPGTRLTVT.

The rearrangement joins TRBV7-9 to TRBJ1-3, with D possibly TRBD1 on 5 matching bases. The CDR3 sequence is 17 residues long. Germline V lookup: CDR1 SEHNR, CDR2 FQNEAQ (reference sequence). V dropped 1 base and J dropped 1 base, with 14 bases sitting between them. This chain's CDR3 is CASSLGYLDKSGNTIYF. CDR3 coding DNA: TGTGCCAGCAGCTTAGGGTATTTGGACAAGTCTGGAAACACCATATATTTT.

The rearrangement joins TRBV19 to TRBJ1-3, with D hard to call. This CDR3 comprises 15 residues. With 6 bases removed from V and 0 bases from J, the gap between germline ends came to 12 bases. Germline CDR1 is LNHDA and CDR2 is SQIVND (reference sequence). CDR3 residues: CASRRDRRSGNTIYF. The CDR3 coding sequence is TGTGCCAGTAGGCGAGACCGACGCTCTGGAAACACCATATATTTT.

The gene calls are TRBV15 and TRBJ1-4, with 8 nucleotides matching TRBD1. CDR3 size: 16 residues. CDR1 is LNHNV and CDR2 is YYDKDF in the germline V gene (reference sequence). The J segment lost 6 bases and the V segment lost 2 bases, leaving 8 bases of the junction unmatched. The CDR3 nucleotides read TGTGCCACCAGCAGACCTGAGGACAGGGTTCATGAAAAACTGTTTTTT. Its translation: CATSRPEDRVHEKLFF.

V usage is TRBV6-5 and J usage is TRBJ2-7; possibly TRBD2 for D (7 bases). The germline CDR1 and CDR2 sequences are MNHEY and SVGAGI. V lost 5 bases, J lost 4 bases, and 18 bases lay in between. The CDR3 runs to 15 residues. The CDR3 spells CASSPRGGGAYEQYF. CDR3 DNA sequence: TGTGCCAGCAGTCCCCGGGGCGGGGGCGCATACGAGCAGTACTTC.

This chain joins TRBV10-3 and TRBJ1-3; the D gene is possibly TRBD1 (5 bases). This CDR3 has 16 amino acids. Germline V gene data show CDR1 as ENHRY and CDR2 as SYGVKD. Trimming stripped 1 base from V and 3 bases from J, with 13 bases between. The CDR3 DNA follows: TGTGCCATCAGTGAGTTGGGACCGGCGGGTGGAAACACCATATATTTT. Translated, it gives CAISELGPAGGNTIYF.

The chain recombines TRBV9 with TRBJ2-1; 7 bases fit TRBD1. J lost 12 bases, V lost 5 bases, and 17 bases had no gene match. CDR3 length: 15 amino acids. CDR1 and CDR2 (germline): SGDLS, YYNGEE. For the CDR3, the DNA is TGTGCCAGCAGACCACCCGGGACAGACGGCGGCAGGCAGTTCTTC. Protein sequence: CASRPPGTDGGRQFF.

The chain has TRBV7-2 and TRBJ1-2; possible D gene TRBD1, 6 bases. The ends were cut back, 3 bases at V and 8 bases at J, with 16 bases in the middle. CDR3 length: 14 residues. Germline values: CDR1 SGHTA, CDR2 FQGNSA. This CDR3 reads CASSFLQGAEGYTF. The CDR3 DNA is TGTGCCAGCAGCTTTCTACAGGGAGCGGAGGGCTACACCTTC.

This chain's CDR3 is CASSYKPGLGLNEQFF. The CDR3 DNA reads as TGTGCCAGCAGTTACAAGCCGGGACTTGGACTAAATGAGCAGTTCTTC. The chain combines TRBV6-5 with TRBJ2-1, with a possible D match to TRBD2 (6 bases). From germline, CDR1 is MNHEY and CDR2 SVGAGI. Trimming cost V 2 bases and J 7 bases, with 18 bases left between them. The CDR3 has 16 residues.

The chain joins TRBV7-2 to TRBJ2-3, with 8 bases fitting TRBD1. After removal of 1 base from V and 4 bases from J, the junction contained 7 bases not matched to a gene. The CDR3 totals 16 residues. Germline V lookup: CDR1 SGHTA, CDR2 FQGNSA. CDR3 in DNA: TGTGCCAGCAGCTTAGACGCAGGGGGCAGAGCAGATACGCAGTATTTT. The encoded protein is CASSLDAGGRADTQYF.

The chain has TRBV15 and TRBJ2-5; the match to TRBD2 covers 7 bases. J was trimmed by 7 bases and V by 0 bases; bases with no gene match: 14. Germline lookup yields CDR1 LNHNV and CDR2 YYDKDF (reference sequence). The CDR3 consists of 17 residues. The chain's CDR3 is CATSRDAGGSGLGTQYF. The DNA for the CDR3 is TGTGCCACCAGCAGAGATGCCGGGGGGAGCGGCCTCGGGACCCAGTACTTC.

The chain couples TRBV7-2 to TRBJ2-7; D assignment may be TRBD1 or TRBD2 (5 bases each). The CDR3 extends over 14 amino acids. V was pared by 6 bases and J by 7 bases, with 19 bases between. The germline gives CDR1 SGHTA, CDR2 FQGNSA. The CDR3, as DNA: TGTGCCAGCAGGCCCGGGACCGAGCTACGGGAGCAGTACTTC. Its protein product is CASRPGTELREQYF.

The rearrangement joins TRBV10-1 to TRBJ2-1; D call uncertain. Germline values: CDR1 WNHNN, CDR2 SYGVQD (reference sequence). The CDR3 is made up of 15 amino acids. V lost 2 bases and J lost 4, with 12 bases in between. The CDR3 region has the DNA TGCGCCAGCAGTGAGGGACGTCGAGGTTACAATGAGCAGTTCTTC. Translation gives CASSEGRRGYNEQFF.